This entry describes one TCR beta chain. No cognate antigen has been identified for it. It has no much larger one-base neighbor in the sample; base qualities were not kept. According to the study, the label for this sample's treatment or condition signals: live attenuated yellow fever vaccine strain. PBMCs were isolated from peripheral blood using a standard Ficoll-Paque protocol. CD4 and CD8 T-cell fractions were isolated with Dynabeads CD4 and CD8 positive selection kits. RNA was extracted with TriZol from bulk PBMCs, CD4 and CD8 fractions, and dextramer-positive and dextramer-negative fractions. The source of the sample is a study of T cells after yellow fever vaccination (dated by TCRdb to the late 2010s). In the study overall: The SMART-Seq v4 Ultra Low Input RNA kit was used to prepare libraries from fractions with low cell numbers. To track T-cell clones before and after primary and booster YFV17D yellow fever vaccination, bulk TCR alpha and beta repertoires were sequenced longitudinally. The cohort comprised two healthy male donors, one aged 18 to 30 and one aged 30 to 40 years. Blood samples were taken at several timepoints before and after primary and secondary immunization, and bulk PBMC replicates and cell subsets were isolated.

The data were produced on an Illumina NovaSeq 6000. Synthesis of TCR cDNA relied on 5'RACE template switching, a step that introduced a universal primer site along with unique molecular identifiers. Priming of cDNA synthesis was performed from both the TCR alpha and TCR beta constant segments. Library amplification involved two PCR steps, and the second step added sample barcodes and sequencing adapters. Sequencing of the libraries was done on either Illumina HiSeq 2500 (2x100 bp) or NovaSeq (2x150 bp). Turning to the authors' computational methods: MIGEC handled demultiplexing of reads and collapsing into UMI consensus sequences, while MiXCR performed V(D)J alignment. Using edgeR on replicate PBMC samples, clonotypes were called vaccine-responding if FDR was below 0.01 and the log2 fold change was above 5 up to day 15. Each bulk clonotype received a CD4 or CD8 identity based on whether the sequenced CD4 or CD8 repertoire contained that clonotype at higher abundance. The public reads were run again by TCRdb, first through fastp at Q25 and then through MiXCR, and only productive beta chains were kept. Records with the same CDR3 protein are collapsed into one entry carrying the most frequent genes and DNA. Here the V and J calls rest on TCRdb's processing, not on the authors' analysis. Within this sample are 300,000 or so distinct CDR3 sequences, with approximately 10% of them counted one time only. About 3% of the sample is held by the ten biggest clonotypes.

Beyond this particular receptor, the publication reports: Because abundant contaminating clonotypes from the bulk population could be contained in FACS-sorted repertoires, computational filtering was required. A small share of clonotypes was detected in both CD4 and CD8 compartments, with the overlap likely arising from convergent recombination. The study included only two donors, which limits how far the findings can be generalized. The secondary T-cell response was weaker than the primary response but faster, peaking on day 5 instead of day 15. Most clones expanded after primary vaccination (around 97% of CD4 and 80% to 90% of CD8) were re-detected after the booster, suggesting that broad memory maintenance occurred.

The CDR3 spans 13 residues, from the cysteine through the phenylalanine. Only the CDR3 portion is preserved as DNA: 39 bases, with reading frame beginning at the first base. V is clipped by 3 bases and J by 5 bases, and the sequence between their germline boundaries is 8 bases long. Reading the germline V gene gives CDR1 MNHEY and CDR2 SVGAGI. This specimen consisted of CD4+ T cells sorted from PBMCs, obtained 5 days after the yellow fever booster vaccination. The TCR was taken from a man between 18 and 29 years old who received the YFV17D yellow fever vaccine. Here the chain combines TRBV6-5 and TRBJ1-5, with no confident D gene call. The CDR3 is CASSYLRDQPQHF. In nucleotide form, the sequence is TGTGCCAGCAGTTATTTGCGGGATCAGCCCCAGCATTTT.